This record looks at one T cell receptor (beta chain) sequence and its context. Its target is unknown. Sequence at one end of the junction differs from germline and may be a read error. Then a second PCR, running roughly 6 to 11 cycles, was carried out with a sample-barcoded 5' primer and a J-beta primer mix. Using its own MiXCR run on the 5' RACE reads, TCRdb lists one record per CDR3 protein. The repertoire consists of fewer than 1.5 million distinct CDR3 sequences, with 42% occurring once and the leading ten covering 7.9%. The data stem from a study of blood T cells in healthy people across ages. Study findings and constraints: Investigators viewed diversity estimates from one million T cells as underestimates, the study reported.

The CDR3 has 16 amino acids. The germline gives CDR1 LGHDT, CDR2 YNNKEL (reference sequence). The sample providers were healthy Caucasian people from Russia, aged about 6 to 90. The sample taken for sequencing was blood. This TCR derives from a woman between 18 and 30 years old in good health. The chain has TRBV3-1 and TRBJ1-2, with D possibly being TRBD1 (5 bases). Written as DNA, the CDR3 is TGTGCCAGCAACCAAGCTGGAGTCCAGGGAGGCTATGGCTACACCTTC. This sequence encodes CASNQAGVQGGYGYTF.